These 32 T cell receptor beta chains share one sample of origin, sequenced in a study of PD-L1 blockade in urothelial cancer. Noted time point: peripheral blood 6 weeks after treatment start. Clones were read by immunoSEQ multiplex PCR, and TCRdb kept only the in-frame ones, dropping some. The data show about 110,000 clones, approximately 90% seen once. This specimen consisted of PBMCs, obtained around atezolizumab (anti-PD-L1) treatment. All receptors come from a man aged 55 to 69 with urothelial cancer.

The chain joins TRBV5-6 to TRBJ1-4, with 7 bases identical to TRBD1. The V gene's germline CDR1 is SGHDT and CDR2 YYEEEE. The V and J ends lost 4 bases and 8 bases, in that order; junction bases with no gene match: 8. The CDR3 has 14 residues. In nucleotides, the CDR3 is TGTGCCAGCAGCGGATACCAGGGGGAAGAAAAACTGTTTTTT. This gives the protein CASSGYQGEEKLFF.

The chain couples TRBV2 to TRBJ1-5; a weak D match, TRBD1 (6 bases). The CDR3 spans 15 residues. V lost 4 bases and J 3 bases, leaving 13 bases between the germline ends. CDR1 and CDR2 (germline): SNHLY, FYNNEI. For the CDR3, the DNA is TGTGCCAGCAGTGCCTTCGGACAGAACAATCAGCCCCAGCATTTT. Protein product: CASSAFGQNNQPQHF.

V and J are TRBV11-2 and TRBJ1-5, with 9 bases lining up with TRBD1. V lost 4 bases to trimming and J lost 10 bases; unmatched junction nucleotides: 5. Germline assignment: CDR1 SGHAT and CDR2 FQNNGV. This CDR3 region has 13 residues. The CDR3 coding sequence is TGTGCCAGCAGCTCGGACAGGGGAGGACCCCAGCATTTT. Encoded protein: CASSSDRGGPQHF.

The chain joins TRBV2 to TRBJ2-2; TRBD2 is a possible D gene (5 bases). The CDR3 consists of 14 residues. Germline V gene data show CDR1 as SNHLY and CDR2 as FYNNEI. Trimming took off 4 bases at V and 2 bases at J, with 8 bases between the two ends. The DNA for the CDR3 is TGTGCCAGCAGTGGACTAAAAAACACCGGGGAGCTGTTTTTT. As protein: CASSGLKNTGELFF.

The rearrangement joins TRBV6-5 to TRBJ2-7; the match to TRBD2 covers 8 bases. There are 13 residues in the CDR3. The V and J ends lost 3 bases and 3 bases, in that order; junction bases with no gene match: 1. Germline V gives CDR1 MNHEY, CDR2 SVGAGI. The CDR3 region has the DNA TGTGCCAGCAGTTATAGCGGGGACTACGAGCAGTACTTC. Amino acid sequence: CASSYSGDYEQYF.

The chain is built from TRBV28 and TRBJ1-5; D ambiguous. The CDR3 is 14 residues long. The germline gives CDR1 MDHEN, CDR2 SYDVKM. V was clipped by 4 bases and J by 0 bases, with 7 bases between them. The CDR3 spells CASSSLYSNQPQHF. DNA for the CDR3: TGTGCCAGCAGTTCTCTTTATAGCAATCAGCCCCAGCATTTT.

CDR3 sequence reads: CASSLRFGGDTEAFF. The DNA of the CDR3 is TGCGCCAGCAGCTTGAGATTTGGGGGCGACACTGAAGCTTTCTTT. The V call is TRBV5-1, the J call TRBJ1-1; D is perhaps TRBD1 (6 bases). Per germline, CDR1 SGHRS and CDR2 YFSETQ. The CDR3 runs 15 residues. V lost 1 base and J lost 3, with 13 bases in between.

The V call is TRBV2, the J call TRBJ1-2, with 7 bases lining up with TRBD1. Germline V lookup: CDR1 SNHLY, CDR2 FYNNEI. V shed 6 bases, J shed 7 bases, and the junction held 2 bases outside the gene matches. This CDR3 is built from 11 residues. The CDR3 region has the DNA TGTGCCAGCAGGTCAGGGGGTGGCTACACCTTC. It codes for CASRSGGGYTF.

The rearrangement joins TRBV7-2 to TRBJ2-2; D may be TRBD1 (6 bases). CDR3 length equals 14 residues. V dropped 4 bases and J dropped 6 bases, with 12 bases sitting between them. CDR1 and CDR2 (germline): SGHTA, FQGNSA. DNA for the CDR3: TGTGCCAGCAGCTCAACAGGGTTTTCCGGGGAGCTGTTTTTT. It yields the protein CASSSTGFSGELFF.

On this clone itself: The identical CDR3 is also encoded by other nucleotide sequences in the sample. This chain uses TRBV5-1 with TRBJ2-3; D remains ambiguous. Germline V gene data show CDR1 as SGHRS and CDR2 as YFSETQ. V lost 0 bases and J 2 bases, leaving 7 bases between the germline ends. CDR3 length: 14 residues. The DNA for the CDR3 is TGCGCCAGCAGCTTGGCTAAATCCACAGATACGCAGTATTTT. It yields the protein CASSLAKSTDTQYF.

V is TRBV4-1 and J is TRBJ2-7, with D perhaps TRBD2 (6 bases). CDR3 size: 16 residues. Germline V gene sequence: CDR1 MGHRA, CDR2 YSYEKL. Deletions cut 1 base from V and 2 bases from J, with 15 bases between. The CDR3 sequence: CASSQVGGTGTYEQYF. The CDR3 bases are TGCGCCAGCAGCCAAGTGGGCGGGACGGGTACCTACGAGCAGTACTTC.

The chain employs TRBV13 and TRBJ2-7; no firm D call. The CDR3 consists of 13 residues. Trimming took 3 bases from V and 3 from J, leaving 9 bases between them. Germline CDR1 PRHDT, CDR2 FYEKMQ (reference sequence). CDR3 bases: TGTGCCAGCAGCTTCCATACGAGCTACGAGCAGTACTTC. It specifies CASSFHTSYEQYF.

This chain connects TRBV5-4 to TRBJ2-7, with 8 bases aligning to TRBD2. Germline trimming cut 4 bases from V and 3 bases from J; bases unmatched to any gene: 3. There are 13 residues in the CDR3. In germline, CDR1 is SGHNT, CDR2 YYREEE (reference sequence). This CDR3 reads CASSPGGGYEQYF. The CDR3 coding sequence is TGTGCCAGCAGCCCCGGGGGGGGCTACGAGCAGTACTTC. The complete variable domain, with remaining parts taken from reference TRBV5-4 and TRBJ2-7, reads ETGVTQSPTHLIKTRGQQVTLRCSSQSGHNTVSWYQQALGQGPQFIFQYYREEENGRGNFPPRFSGLQFPNYSSELNVNALELDDSALYLCASSPGGGYEQYFGPGTRLTVT.

The rearrangement joins TRBV15 to TRBJ2-7; D is possibly TRBD1 (5 bases). The V gene lost 8 bases and the J gene lost 3 bases, with 20 bases spanning the gap. Germline CDR1 LNHNV, CDR2 YYDKDF (reference sequence). The CDR3 is 15 residues long. The CDR3 loop is CATSRDDSADYEQYF. The CDR3 region has the DNA TGTGCCACCTCCCGCGACGACAGTGCTGACTACGAGCAGTACTTC.

The chain couples TRBV5-1 to TRBJ1-5, with D hard to call. Germline assignment: CDR1 SGHRS and CDR2 YFSETQ. The CDR3 runs to 13 residues. V gave up 0 bases and J gave up 3 bases, with 4 bases separating them. CDR3 nucleotide sequence: TGCGCCAGCAGCTTGGGGCCCAATCAGCCCCAGCATTTT. It specifies CASSLGPNQPQHF.

This chain links TRBV4-3 with TRBJ1-2, with D maybe TRBD1 (5 bases). This CDR3 contains 13 residues. Germline loops: CDR1 LGHNA, CDR2 YSLEER. Trimming took off 0 bases at V and 7 bases at J, with 9 bases between the two ends. The CDR3 DNA follows: TGCGCCAGCAGCCAAGACCGCGGGGGTGGCTACACCTTC. As protein: CASSQDRGGGYTF.

The rearrangement uses TRBV29-1 and TRBJ2-7; TRBD2 is a possible D gene (5 bases). The CDR3 has 11 residues. Germline-derived CDR1 and CDR2 are SQVTM and ANQGSEA. Trimming pared 6 bases from V and 7 bases from J, leaving 13 bases between. Here the CDR3 DNA reads TGCAGCGTCGCGGACTTGGTGGAGCAGTACTTC. Its protein is CSVADLVEQYF.

The genes are TRBV4-2 and TRBJ2-7; 8 bases map to TRBD2. In germline, CDR1 is LGHNA, CDR2 YNFKEQ. The V segment lost 3 bases and the J segment 2 bases; nucleotides outside the gene matches: 9. This CDR3 has 16 residues. The CDR3 sequence: CASSQNAVAGPYEQYF. DNA for the CDR3: TGTGCCAGCAGCCAGAACGCTGTAGCGGGACCCTACGAGCAGTACTTC.

This clone has only a few counts. The V and J genes are TRBV10-1 and TRBJ2-7; maybe TRBD2 (7 bases). The ends were cut back, 3 bases at V and 3 bases at J, with 12 bases in the middle. Looked up from germline, CDR1 is WNHNN and CDR2 is SYGVQD (reference sequence). The CDR3 is 14 residues long. CDR3 amino acids: CASSERGADYEQYF. The CDR3, as DNA: TGCGCCAGCAGTGAACGGGGGGCCGACTACGAGCAGTACTTC.

The CDR3, as DNA: TGCGCCAGCAGCTTGGCCACAGGGGGTGGGGGTAGCTCCTACGAGCAGTACTTC. Its protein product is CASSLATGGGGSSYEQYF. The rearrangement joins TRBV5-1 to TRBJ2-7, with TRBD1 identical over 8 bases. The CDR3 extends over 18 amino acids. Germline trimming cut 0 bases from V and 0 bases from J; bases unmatched to any gene: 11. Germline V gives CDR1 SGHRS, CDR2 YFSETQ. The full variable domain, with the rest looked up from reference TRBV5-1 and TRBJ2-7, is KAGVTQTPRYLIKTRGQQVTLSCSPISGHRSVSWYQQTPGQGLQFLFEYFSETQRNKGNFPGRFSGRQFSNSRSEMNVSTLELGDSALYLCASSLATGGGGSSYEQYFGPGTRLTVT.

The chain combines TRBV6-6 with TRBJ2-7; the match to TRBD2 covers 9 bases. The junction had 3 bases not matched to a gene; V was cut back by 0 bases and J by 3 bases. The CDR3 totals 15 residues. The V gene's germline CDR1 is MNHNY and CDR2 SVGAGI (reference sequence). CDR3 in DNA: TGTGCCAGCAGTTACTCGCCGCGGGAGGGCTACGAGCAGTACTTC. Encoded protein: CASSYSPREGYEQYF.

V is TRBV7-2 and J is TRBJ2-5; tentative D call: TRBD1 (5 bases). The CDR3 consists of 14 residues. Germline V CDR1 and CDR2: SGHTA, FQGNSA. Trimming removed 2 bases at V and 8 bases at J, with 15 bases between. CDR3 in DNA: TGTGCCAGCAGCTTAAGCAGGGCCCAGAGTACCCAGTACTTC. It codes for CASSLSRAQSTQYF.

The chain recombines TRBV4-3 with TRBJ2-4, with 9 nucleotides matching TRBD1. V trimming: 4 bases; J trimming: 1 base; junction bases outside the gene matches: 2. CDR1 and CDR2 (germline): LGHNA, YSLEER. This CDR3 contains 15 residues. This chain's CDR3 is CASSRTGDAKNIQYF. The DNA of the CDR3 is TGCGCCAGCAGCCGGACAGGGGACGCCAAAAACATTCAGTACTTC.

The rearrangement joins TRBV28 to TRBJ1-2; 9 bases are shared with TRBD1. Per the germline V gene, CDR1 is MDHEN and CDR2 is SYDVKM. The CDR3 length is 15 residues. Losses at the gene ends were 1 base for V and 6 bases for J; bases not matched to a gene: 6. In DNA, the CDR3 is TGTGCCAGCAGTTTATATGGACAGGGGAGGGATGGCTACACCTTC. Translated: CASSLYGQGRDGYTF.

V is TRBV19 and J is TRBJ1-3; 7 positions agree with TRBD1. CDR1 and CDR2 (germline): LNHDA, SQIVND (reference sequence). The CDR3 extends over 14 amino acids. The J segment lost 0 bases and the V segment lost 10 bases, leaving 6 bases of the junction unmatched. This CDR3 reads CATSQGTSGNTIYF. CDR3 sequence (DNA): TGTGCCACATCACAGGGGACCTCTGGAAACACCATATATTTT.

The chain employs TRBV18 and TRBJ2-2; possibly TRBD2 for D (5 bases). The CDR3 is made up of 16 amino acids. Germline CDR1 KGHSH, CDR2 LQKENI. V lost 5 bases, J lost 5 bases, and 18 bases lay in between. CDR3 DNA sequence: TGTGCCAGCTCATCTCTAGGAGGTCAAATTACCGGGGAGCTGTTTTTT. This sequence encodes CASSSLGGQITGELFF. Based on the CDR3 plus reference TRBV18 and TRBJ2-2, the full variable domain is NAGVMQNPRHLVRRRGQEARLRCSPMKGHSHVYWYRQLPEEGLKFMVYLQKENIIDESGMPKERFSAEFPKEGPSILRIQQVVRGDSAAYFCASSSLGGQITGELFFGEGSRLTVL.

The chain has TRBV10-3 and TRBJ1-1; 9 nucleotides line up with TRBD1. Germline V gene data show CDR1 as ENHRY and CDR2 as SYGVKD. Trimming took 9 bases from V and 2 from J; bases not matched to a gene: 4. This CDR3 comprises 13 residues. The CDR3 here is CAMGTGLNTEAFF. In nucleotides, the CDR3 is TGTGCCATGGGGACAGGGCTAAACACTGAAGCTTTCTTT.

This clone appeared once. The chain is built from TRBV27 and TRBJ2-1; D may be TRBD1 (5 bases). V was cut by 5 bases and J by 9 bases, with 14 bases left in between. Germline-derived CDR1 and CDR2 are MNHEY and SMNVEV (reference sequence). The CDR3 totals 13 residues. CDR3 protein: CASSTRSQGEQFF. The CDR3 nucleotides read TGTGCCAGCAGTACACGATCTCAGGGTGAGCAGTTCTTC.

This rearrangement joins TRBV19 to TRBJ2-7, with no clear D. The germline V gene has CDR1 LNHDA and CDR2 SQIVND (reference sequence). V was cut by 9 bases and J by 1 base, with 13 bases left in between. The CDR3 extends over 13 amino acids. The CDR3: CASSPTNSYEQYF. As DNA, the CDR3 is TGTGCCAGCTCACCCACTAATTCCTACGAGCAGTACTTC.

The V call is TRBV5-4, the J call TRBJ2-1, with 7 bases matching TRBD1. This CDR3 has 15 amino acids. Germline V lookup: CDR1 SGHNT, CDR2 YYREEE (reference sequence). The trim removed 0 bases at V and 4 bases at J, leaving 4 bases unmatched. The CDR3 protein is CASSLGGQPYNEQFF. DNA of the CDR3: TGTGCCAGCAGCTTGGGGGGACAGCCTTACAATGAGCAGTTCTTC.

The chain joins TRBV5-1 to TRBJ2-3; D perhaps matches TRBD2 (6 bases). The CDR3 runs 15 residues. Deletions cut 0 bases from V and 2 bases from J, with 10 bases between. CDR1 is SGHRS, CDR2 YFSETQ, per germline. This CDR3 reads CASSLGGEHTDTQYF. The CDR3, as DNA: TGCGCCAGCAGCTTGGGCGGGGAACACACAGATACGCAGTATTTT.

CDR3 DNA sequence: TGTGCCAGCCAAGGCTGGGACACTTCGGAGCAGTACTTC. Amino acid sequence: CASQGWDTSEQYF. The genes are TRBV6-5 and TRBJ2-7; perhaps TRBD1 as D (6 bases). There are 13 residues in the CDR3. In germline, CDR1 is MNHEY, CDR2 SVGAGI. V dropped 8 bases and J dropped 7 bases, with 18 bases sitting between them.